These 19 T cell receptor beta chains originate from one sample sequenced in a study of blood T cell repertoires in COVID-19. Some clones are missing from TCRdb's copy, which holds only in-frame ones; the method was immunoSEQ multiplex PCR. Of roughly 190,000 clones listed, more than 65% are singletons. Material for sequencing was peripheral blood. These receptors originate from a human donor with acute or convalescent COVID-19. The donor label of this sample is uncertain.

The chain employs TRBV4-2 and TRBJ1-1, with 8 bases identical to TRBD1. Germline V gene data show CDR1 as LGHNA and CDR2 as YNFKEQ. The J segment lost 8 bases and the V segment lost 0 bases, leaving 2 bases of the junction unmatched. The CDR3 consists of 13 residues. The CDR3 spells CASSQEHRGEAFF. The CDR3 coding sequence is TGTGCCAGCAGCCAAGAACACAGGGGGGAAGCTTTCTTT.

This sequence joins TRBV7-6 and TRBJ2-3, with a weak D call TRBD2 (6 bases). The V gene's germline CDR1 is SGHVS and CDR2 FNYEAQ. The length of the CDR3 is 15 residues. Trimming took off 1 base at V and 4 bases at J, with 12 bases between the two ends. CDR3 DNA: TGTGCCAGCAGCTTAGGGAGGGCCCCCGCAGATACGCAGTATTTT. This gives the protein CASSLGRAPADTQYF.

The chain couples TRBV6-5 to TRBJ2-7, with TRBD1 matching 8 bases. Trimming removed 7 bases from V and 6 bases from J; junction bases left unmatched: 8. The CDR3 is 13 amino acids. CDR1 is MNHEY, CDR2 SVGAGI, per germline. The CDR3 DNA reads as TGTGCCAGCAAAGAGACAGGGGAATTCGAGCAGTACTTC. Translated: CASKETGEFEQYF.

This rearrangement joins TRBV2 to TRBJ2-7, with 10 bases fitting TRBD1. J lost 2 bases, V lost 5 bases, and 6 bases had no gene match. CDR3 length: 15 residues. Germline V gene sequence: CDR1 SNHLY, CDR2 FYNNEI. The CDR3 sequence: CASSYRDRGTYEQYF. The CDR3 DNA is TGTGCCAGCAGTTACCGGGACAGGGGAACCTACGAGCAGTACTTC.

This chain joins TRBV7-9 and TRBJ1-2; TRBD1 aligns across 9 bases. Per the germline V gene, CDR1 is SEHNR and CDR2 is FQNEAQ (reference sequence). Germline trimming cut 5 bases from V and 8 bases from J; bases unmatched to any gene: 9. The CDR3 runs 14 residues. For the CDR3, the DNA is TGTGCCAGCAGCAGACAGGGGGGTTCCGGAGGCTACACCTTC. Protein product: CASSRQGGSGGYTF.

The gene calls are TRBV4-1 and TRBJ2-6; TRBD2 matches 12 bases. This CDR3 is 18 amino acids long. Germline V CDR1 and CDR2: MGHRA, YSYEKL. V trimming: 3 bases; J trimming: 4 bases; junction bases outside the gene matches: 7. CDR3 DNA: TGCGCCAGCAGCCACCCTAGCGGGAGGGCTGGGGGGGCCAACGTCCTGACTTTC. The encoded protein is CASSHPSGRAGGANVLTF.

J is TRBJ2-1 and V is TRBV3-1 (or the pseudogene TRBV3-2); TRBD2 might be the D (5 bases). Germline V CDR1 and CDR2: LGHDT, YNNKEL (reference sequence). V lost 1 base, J lost 7 bases, and 8 bases lay in between. This CDR3 is 13 amino acids long. The CDR3 sequence is CASSQATGNEQFF. The CDR3 DNA follows: TGTGCCAGCAGCCAAGCGACGGGGAATGAGCAGTTCTTC.

The chain recombines TRBV18 with TRBJ2-1, with TRBD2 as a possible D gene (5 bases). The CDR3 totals 13 residues. Germline loops: CDR1 KGHSH, CDR2 LQKENI. With 1 base removed from V and 5 bases from J, the gap between germline ends came to 6 bases. The CDR3 spells CASSPRGDNEQFF. Written as DNA, the CDR3 is TGTGCCAGCTCACCACGGGGAGACAATGAGCAGTTCTTC.

The chain employs TRBV12-3 or TRBV12-4 and TRBJ2-5; TRBD2 might be the D (5 bases). The CDR3 is made up of 13 amino acids. V was clipped by 6 bases and J by 2 bases, with 10 bases between them. The chain's CDR3 is CASSRRLQETQYF. CDR3 nucleotide sequence: TGTGCCAGCAGCCGTAGACTACAAGAGACCCAGTACTTC.

The J gene is TRBJ2-5, the V gene TRBV7-9; 11 bases are a match to TRBD1. There are 14 residues in the CDR3. The V segment lost 5 bases and the J segment 5 bases; nucleotides outside the gene matches: 4. The germline CDR1 and CDR2 sequences are SEHNR and FQNEAQ (reference sequence). The CDR3 protein is CASSRTGGAETQYF. The CDR3 coding sequence is TGTGCCAGCAGCAGGACAGGGGGCGCCGAGACCCAGTACTTC.

With respect to this clone: The sample carries other DNA sequences with the same CDR3. The chain couples TRBV30 to TRBJ1-4, with D possibly matching TRBD1 (5 bases). V lost 0 bases and J lost 0, with 8 bases in between. The CDR3 has 15 residues. Germline V CDR1 and CDR2: GTSNPN, SVGIG (reference sequence). This CDR3 is CAWSVGAATNEKLFF. The DNA for the CDR3 is TGTGCCTGGAGTGTAGGGGCCGCAACTAATGAAAAACTGTTTTTT.

This clone was found a few times. V usage is TRBV28 and J usage is TRBJ2-7, with TRBD2 matching 7 bases. CDR1 MDHEN and CDR2 SYDVKM come from the germline V gene. The CDR3 runs to 21 residues. Losses at the gene ends were 4 bases for V and 2 bases for J; bases not matched to a gene: 26. This chain's CDR3 is CASSSFGIKSSGRGYTYEQYF. The CDR3 nucleotides are TGTGCCAGCAGTTCCTTCGGGATAAAATCTAGCGGAAGAGGATACACCTACGAGCAGTACTTC.

This chain links TRBV23-1 with TRBJ2-1, with 8 bases matching TRBD1. TRBV23-1 is an ORF, and what it does is uncertain. CDR3 length: 16 amino acids. The trim removed 2 bases at V and 2 bases at J, leaving 5 bases unmatched. CDR3 bases: TGCGCCAGCAGTCAAACTGACAGGGGCCCCTACAATGAGCAGTTCTTC. Translation gives CASSQTDRGPYNEQFF.

V is TRBV5-1 and J is TRBJ1-3, with 8 bases fitting TRBD1. In germline, CDR1 is SGHRS, CDR2 YFSETQ. The CDR3 contains 14 residues. J gave up 4 bases and V 3 bases, and 3 bases lay outside the gene matches. The DNA of the CDR3 is TGCGCCAGCAGCTCAGGGGGCGAGGGAAACACCATATATTTT. Translated, it gives CASSSGGEGNTIYF.

This clone showed up just a few times. Likely a read error: the CDR3 ends without its conserved phenylalanine or tryptophan. The DNA is omitted, as the CDR3 cannot be located on it reliably, and the CDR3 follows TCRdb's listing. The V and J genes are TRBV6-4 and TRBJ2-4; the D call in the table, TRBD1, was not verified against the DNA. CDR1 is MRHNA, CDR2 SNTAGT, per germline. The CDR3 length equals 11 residues, ends included. The CDR3 spells CASSGDRDRRT.

CDR3 amino acids: CASSLGGEETQYF. CDR3 bases: TGTGCCAGCAGCTTAGGCGGGGAAGAGACCCAGTACTTC. The chain carries TRBV7-2 and TRBJ2-5; weak D call: TRBD2 (6 bases). Germline V gene data show CDR1 as SGHTA and CDR2 as FQGNSA. The V and J ends lost 1 base and 3 bases respectively, with 6 bases between them. The CDR3 sequence is 13 residues long.

The genes are TRBV4-1 and TRBJ1-2; 11 positions match TRBD1. This CDR3 region has 17 residues. Germline assignment: CDR1 MGHRA and CDR2 YSYEKL. The junction had 8 bases not matched to a gene; V was cut back by 1 base and J by 4 bases. This CDR3 reads CASSQVLGTGGSYGYTF. CDR3 nucleotide sequence: TGCGCCAGCAGCCAAGTCCTGGGGACAGGGGGTTCCTATGGCTACACCTTC.

This chain uses TRBV11-2 with TRBJ1-5; D perhaps matches TRBD1 (5 bases). The germline CDR1 and CDR2 sequences are SGHAT and FQNNGV. The V end lost 0 bases, the J end lost 6 bases, and 12 bases lay between the germline ends. The CDR3 has 15 residues. The CDR3 protein is CASSLDSLRGQPQHF. The CDR3 coding sequence is TGTGCCAGCAGCTTAGATTCACTTAGGGGTCAGCCCCAGCATTTT.

The V and J genes are TRBV9 and TRBJ1-6, with D perhaps TRBD1 (6 bases). CDR1 SGDLS and CDR2 YYNGEE come from the germline V gene. The CDR3 is 13 amino acids. V dropped 3 bases and J dropped 10 bases, with 11 bases sitting between them. DNA for the CDR3: TGTGCCAGCAGCGACCGACAGGACTCACCCCTCCACTTT. Amino acids: CASSDRQDSPLHF.